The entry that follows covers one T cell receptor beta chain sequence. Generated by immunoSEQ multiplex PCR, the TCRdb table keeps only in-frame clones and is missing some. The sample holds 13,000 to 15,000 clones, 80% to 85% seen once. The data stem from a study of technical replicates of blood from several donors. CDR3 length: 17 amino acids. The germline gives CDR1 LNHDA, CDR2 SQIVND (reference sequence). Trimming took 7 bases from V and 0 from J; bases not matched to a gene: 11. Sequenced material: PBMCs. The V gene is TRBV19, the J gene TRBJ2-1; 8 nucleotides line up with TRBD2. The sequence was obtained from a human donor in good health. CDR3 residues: CASTPTSVQSSYNEQFF. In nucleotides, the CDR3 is TGTGCCAGTACCCCGACTAGCGTGCAGAGCTCCTACAATGAGCAGTTCTTC.